The 19 T cell receptor beta chains reported below all come from one sample, sequenced in a study of a mutant IDH1 vaccine in newly diagnosed glioma. Their cognate antigens are unknown. Documented time point: week 35, safety follow-up. Each dose delivered 300 ug of mutant IDH1 20-mer peptide subcutaneously with imiquimod. Sequencing used immunoSEQ multiplex PCR; TCRdb keeps in-frame clones, though not all of them. The profile shows roughly 48,000 clones, over 65% of them singletons. The starting material was PBMCs, obtained from a glioma patient whose treatment included an IDH1 peptide vaccine. The receptor set was obtained from a man aged 40-49 years with glioma.

V gene TRBV7-2 combines with J gene TRBJ2-1, with 7 bases lining up with TRBD1. J gave up 8 bases and V 1 base, and 8 bases lay outside the gene matches. This CDR3 is built from 15 residues. Germline CDR1 and CDR2: SGHTA and FQGNSA. The CDR3 nucleotides are TGTGCCAGCAGCTTAGGAGGGACAGCAGGGTATGAGCAGTTCTTC. It translates to CASSLGGTAGYEQFF.

The gene calls are TRBV11-3 and TRBJ2-5, with D perhaps TRBD1 (5 bases). Between the trimmed V and J ends, which lost 2 bases and 5 bases, there was a span of 12 bases. There are 14 residues in the CDR3. Germline V gene sequence: CDR1 SGHNT, CDR2 YENEEA. For the CDR3, the DNA is TGTGCCAGCAGCTTAAGGGCAGGGTGGGAGACCCAGTACTTC. Its protein product is CASSLRAGWETQYF.

This CDR3 reads CASSPDTGNYGYTF. CDR3 in DNA: TGTGCCAGCTCACCCGATACAGGGAACTATGGCTACACCTTC. This chain links TRBV18 with TRBJ1-2; D might be TRBD1 (6 bases). The CDR3 covers 14 residues. The germline gives CDR1 KGHSH, CDR2 LQKENI. V lost 3 bases and J lost 2, with 10 bases in between. The full variable domain, its missing parts supplied by reference TRBV18 and TRBJ1-2, is NAGVMQNPRHLVRRRGQEARLRCSPMKGHSHVYWYRQLPEEGLKFMVYLQKENIIDESGMPKERFSAEFPKEGPSILRIQQVVRGDSAAYFCASSPDTGNYGYTFGSGTRLTVV.

This chain links TRBV7-9 with TRBJ2-3, with 7 bases aligning to TRBD2. CDR3 length: 15 amino acids. Trimming took 5 bases from V and 2 from J; bases not matched to a gene: 7. Germline CDR1 and CDR2: SEHNR and FQNEAQ (reference sequence). The CDR3, as DNA: TGTGCCAGCAGCGCGCGGGGAGGGGACACAGATACGCAGTATTTT. Its translation is CASSARGGDTDTQYF.

This clone was counted a few times. The CDR3 nucleotides read TGTGCCAGCATCCTACCGCCCGGGGAGCAGTACTTC. Translating gives CASILPPGEQYF. V is TRBV6-1 and J is TRBJ2-7; D gene uncertain. Between the trimmed V and J ends, which lost 7 bases and 7 bases, there was a span of 14 bases. The CDR3 spans 12 residues. CDR1 and CDR2 from the germline V gene are MNHNS and SASEGT.

The chain couples TRBV7-2 to TRBJ2-3; D gene uncertain. The CDR3 spans 13 residues. Germline assignment: CDR1 SGHTA and CDR2 FQGNSA. The V gene lost 1 base and the J gene lost 7 bases, with 9 bases spanning the gap. CDR3 DNA: TGTGCCAGCAGCTTAGAGGTGGGGAATACGCAGTATTTT. It is translated as CASSLEVGNTQYF.

This clone was found a few times. This chain joins TRBV6-1 and TRBJ1-5; D not certain. Germline values: CDR1 MNHNS, CDR2 SASEGT. This CDR3 is 14 amino acids long. Trimming cost V 6 bases and J 1 base, with 10 bases left between them. CDR3 nucleotides: TGTGCCAGCAGCCGGCAGGTGAGCAATCAGCCCCAGCATTTT. As protein: CASSRQVSNQPQHF.

V gene TRBV19 combines with J gene TRBJ2-5, with TRBD1 identical over 8 bases. V lost 2 bases, J lost 0 bases, and 5 bases stayed unmatched. The CDR3 consists of 16 residues. The germline CDR1 and CDR2 sequences are LNHDA and SQIVND (reference sequence). CDR3 sequence: CASSIWGQADQETQYF. Written as DNA, the CDR3 is TGTGCCAGTAGTATATGGGGACAGGCCGACCAAGAGACCCAGTACTTC.

The rearrangement joins TRBV20-1 to TRBJ1-1; TRBD1 might be the D (6 bases). Germline V gene data show CDR1 as DFQATT and CDR2 as SNEGSKA (reference sequence). The CDR3 runs 11 residues. Trimming took off 5 bases at V and 5 bases at J, with 9 bases between the two ends. In DNA form, the CDR3 reads TGCAGTGCTGGGGGCGAGACTGAAGCTTTCTTT. Translation gives CSAGGETEAFF.

This clone has only one observation. The chain joins TRBV19 to TRBJ1-3; D possibly corresponds to TRBD1 (6 bases). This CDR3 region has 14 residues. V gave up 5 bases and J gave up 4 bases, with 12 bases separating them. CDR1 and CDR2 (germline): LNHDA, SQIVND (reference sequence). CDR3 residues: CASSPGQPGNTIYF. The CDR3 bases are TGTGCCAGTAGTCCCGGACAGCCGGGAAACACCATATATTTT.

The V gene is TRBV9, the J gene TRBJ1-3; no firm D call. Germline V gene data show CDR1 as SGDLS and CDR2 as YYNGEE. V was shortened by 1 base and J by 4 bases, with 9 bases between the two germline ends. There are 14 residues in the CDR3. Here the CDR3 DNA reads TGTGCCAGCAGCGTAACTAGGGCCGGAAACACCATATATTTT. Translated: CASSVTRAGNTIYF.

V gene TRBV30 combines with J gene TRBJ2-5; possible D gene TRBD2, 5 bases. CDR1 and CDR2 (germline): GTSNPN, SVGIG (reference sequence). V dropped 1 base and J dropped 5 bases, with 17 bases sitting between them. CDR3 length: 15 amino acids. As DNA, the CDR3 is TGTGCCTGGAGTGAGGGTTTTGTAGCGCGGGAGACCCAGTACTTC. Amino acids: CAWSEGFVARETQYF.

This chain's CDR3 is CASSLPLGSRAYEQYF. CDR3 DNA sequence: TGTGCCAGCAGCTTACCCCTAGGCAGCCGAGCCTACGAGCAGTACTTC. The chain links TRBV7-8 to TRBJ2-7; D unclear. CDR1 and CDR2 from the germline V gene are SGHVS and FQNEAQ. The ends were cut back, 2 bases at V and 2 bases at J, with 16 bases in the middle. This CDR3 has 16 residues.

The J gene is TRBJ1-2, the V gene TRBV6-5; D not resolved. This CDR3 has 15 amino acids. From germline, CDR1 is MNHEY and CDR2 SVGAGI. V lost 0 bases and J lost 8, with 16 bases in between. DNA for the CDR3: TGTGCCAGCAGTTACTCCGTCTTCGGTGAATACGGCTACACCTTC. It encodes CASSYSVFGEYGYTF.

The chain links TRBV7-2 to TRBJ2-5; D call uncertain. Germline V gene data show CDR1 as SGHTA and CDR2 as FQGNSA. CDR3 length: 14 amino acids. Trimming stripped 5 bases from V and 2 bases from J, with 12 bases between. The CDR3 loop reads CASSRPWVQETQYF. DNA for the CDR3: TGTGCCAGCAGCCGGCCCTGGGTTCAAGAGACCCAGTACTTC.

The chain combines TRBV10-2 with TRBJ2-6, with 12 bases that match TRBD1. The CDR3 is 19 residues long. The V segment lost 4 bases and the J segment 3 bases; nucleotides outside the gene matches: 10. CDR1 and CDR2 from the germline V gene are WSHSY and SAAADI. The CDR3 DNA sequence: TGCGCCAGCAGTGGACTTCCGGGACAGGGGGCTAGTGGGGCCAACGTCCTGACTTTC. Amino acids: CASSGLPGQGASGANVLTF.

The chain has TRBV2 and TRBJ2-2, with 7 bases that match TRBD2. This CDR3 contains 16 residues. V shed 5 bases, J shed 2 bases, and the junction held 8 bases outside the gene matches. Germline values: CDR1 SNHLY, CDR2 FYNNEI. The CDR3, as DNA: TGTGCCAGCAGTCGTCTTCTAGCGGCCAACACCGGGGAGCTGTTTTTT. Protein product: CASSRLLAANTGELFF.

The rearrangement links TRBV13 to TRBJ2-2; 10 nucleotides agree with TRBD1. CDR1 and CDR2 (germline): PRHDT, FYEKMQ (reference sequence). There are 17 residues in the CDR3. Trimming at V came to 3 bases and at J to 4 bases, leaving 8 bases not matched to a gene. CDR3 DNA: TGTGCCAGCAGCTTCATCGGGACAGGGGTGATCACCGGGGAGCTGTTTTTT. Its translation: CASSFIGTGVITGELFF. Full variable domain (rest looked up from reference TRBV13 and TRBJ2-2): AAGVIQSPRHLIKEKRETATLKCYPIPRHDTVYWYQQGPGQDPQFLISFYEKMQSDKGSIPDRFSAQQFSDYHSELNMSSLELGDSALYFCASSFIGTGVITGELFFGEGSRLTVL.

This clone was detected once. The genes are TRBV18 and TRBJ2-2; 9 bases match TRBD2. The CDR3 covers 16 residues. V lost 4 bases to trimming and J lost 0 bases; unmatched junction nucleotides: 3. In germline, CDR1 is KGHSH, CDR2 LQKENI. CDR3 bases: TGTGCCAGCTCACTGATAGCGGGAGCGAACACCGGGGAGCTGTTTTTT. This gives the protein CASSLIAGANTGELFF.